The 7 T cell receptor beta chains given below trace back to one sample, sequenced in a study of T cells in Graves' hyperthyroidism and ophthalmopathy. RNA transcripts were the template for amplifying TCR beta CDR3 regions. Initially, a first-round RT-PCR of the TCR CDR3 employed the HTBI primer set. TCRdb re-derived calls from the multiplex PCR reads in MiXCR, one entry per CDR3 protein. The table records around 760,000 distinct CDR3 sequences, approximately 36% of them present only once. Specimen: blood. The receptor source for this set is a woman between 40 and 55 years old with Graves' hyperthyroidism.

The chain carries TRBV29-1 and TRBJ2-2; D is undetermined. V was cut by 3 bases and J by 5 bases, with 7 bases left in between. Germline V gene lookup returns CDR1 SQVTM and CDR2 ANQGSEA. This CDR3 has 12 amino acids. The CDR3 is CSVDDGTGELFF. The CDR3 DNA reads TGCAGCGTTGACGACGGGACCGGGGAGCTGTTTTTT.

This clonotype was picked up a small number of times. The chain couples TRBV25-1 to TRBJ1-5; tentatively, D is TRBD1 (6 bases). Germline CDR1 MGHDK, CDR2 SYGVNS. With 7 bases removed from V and 2 bases from J, the gap between germline ends came to 18 bases. CDR3 size: 16 residues. The CDR3 sequence: CASTAEGVTGNQPQHF. The DNA of the CDR3 is TGTGCCAGCACCGCGGAGGGGGTAACCGGCAATCAGCCCCAGCATTTT.

This clonotype was seen only a few times. This rearrangement joins TRBV9 to TRBJ1-3; D is unresolved. CDR1 is SGDLS and CDR2 is YYNGEE in the germline V gene. The CDR3 covers 14 residues. Trimming took 0 bases from V and 4 from J, leaving 8 bases between them. CDR3 residues: CASSVDNIGNTIYF. CDR3 DNA sequence: TGTGCCAGCAGCGTAGACAACATAGGAAACACCATATATTTT.

This clonotype appeared once. V is TRBV10-1 and J is TRBJ1-1; 8 bases match TRBD1. V trimming: 6 bases; J trimming: 1 base; junction bases outside the gene matches: 13. In germline, CDR1 is WNHNN, CDR2 SYGVQD (reference sequence). The CDR3 sequence is 17 residues long. The CDR3, as DNA: TGCGCCAGCAGGCCGGGACAGGCGGAACGGGCGAACACTGAAGCTTTCTTT. It translates to CASRPGQAERANTEAFF.

The chain's CDR3 is CASSLMTHGELFF. CDR3 DNA sequence: TGTGCCAGCAGTCTAATGACCCACGGGGAGCTGTTTTTT. V is TRBV7-7 and J is TRBJ2-2; D is ambiguous. Germline loops: CDR1 SSHAT, CDR2 FNYEAQ (reference sequence). CDR3 length equals 13 residues. Deletions cut 6 bases from V and 7 bases from J, with 12 bases between.

This clonotype has ten or more counts. The genes are TRBV5-1 and TRBJ1-2; D is unclear. V lost 2 bases and J lost 4, with 6 bases in between. CDR1 is SGHRS, CDR2 YFSETQ, per germline. This CDR3 is built from 12 residues. CDR3 in amino acids: CASSFSGYGYTF. As DNA, the CDR3 is TGCGCCAGCAGCTTTTCGGGCTATGGCTACACCTTC.

This clonotype was recorded only once. Because the CDR3's place on the DNA is in doubt, the DNA is left out and the CDR3 is given as listed by TCRdb. This chain joins TRBV11-1 and TRBJ2-1; TRBD1 reflects the table's D call only, with no check against the DNA. The germline CDR1 and CDR2 sequences are SGHAT and FQDESV (reference sequence). The CDR3 region is 12 residues in length, termini included. The CDR3 loop is CASSWNLRQQFF.